This TCR beta chain was captured by sequencing in a study of T cell clones after liver transplantation (dated by TCRdb to between 2018 and 2021). For the wider study: ITN030ST, the source of the samples, was a randomized trial that attempted immunosuppression withdrawal within 2 years of liver transplantation. Donor-reactive T cell clones were identified by TCRbeta sequencing after a pre-transplant mixed lymphocyte reaction and then tracked in post-transplant blood. Until randomization at 12-24 months post-transplant, subjects were given standard immunosuppression, with no induction therapy. Third party-reactive TCRbeta sequences from pre-transplant MLRs were also identified as an antigen-independent comparator for donor-reactive sequences. Blood samples were collected pre-transplant, pre-randomization before withdrawal, and post-randomization after either full withdrawal or failed withdrawal. To count as tolerant, a recipient had to stay completely off immunosuppression for at least one year without liver enzymes climbing beyond twice the upper limit of normal. Of the eight recipients, a few were HCV-positive, while the remaining recipients had been transplanted for non-autoimmune, non-viral indications. The studied cohort comprised 8 liver transplant recipients, 3 classified as tolerant and 5 as non-tolerant.

Concerning this clone: Its antigen is still unknown. One base away there is no much larger clone; base qualities are not given.

High-throughput TCRbeta CDR3 sequencing of frozen genomic DNA was performed by immunoSEQ, with PCR amplification, mapping, bias correction and internal controls included. The authors' analysis ran thus. Only productive rearrangements were retained, with each unique TCRbeta sequence defined by its CDR3 nucleotide sequence together with its V and J gene. A sequence counted as donor-reactive only if the sequence showed at least 5-fold expansion in CFSE-low cells compared with unstimulated pre-transplant cells and had a frequency of at least 0.01%. Per-subject minimum frequency thresholds, based on the lowest-template unstimulated sample, ensured at least 90% detection power. Repertoire turnover was measured by Jensen-Shannon divergence between the top 1000 TCRbeta sequences post- and pre-transplant. Two-sided Fisher's exact tests were used to test for changes in the detection of donor-reactive sequences. TCRdb carries this immuneACCESS record with in-frame sequences only. Its versions omit some clonotypes, under half of them owing to an unresolved V gene in the studies checked, with the rest unexplained. V and J calls plus clone size are reproduced from that table; the DNA served to infer D and trimming. The sample table lists 65,000 to 80,000 clones, less than 85% of them with a count of one. The ten largest clones add up to less than 3% of the sample.

Paper-wide results and their limitations: Circulating donor-reactive CD4 TCRbeta sequences fell significantly post-transplant in most of the 8 subjects, irrespective of tolerance or HCV status. Once repertoire turnover was taken into account, donor-reactive detection showed a significant reduction for CD4 in 7 of 8 subjects and for CD8 in 8 of 8. Since no allograft tissue specimens were available, donor-reactive T cells may have migrated into the graft instead of being deleted. Donor-reactive sequences decreased more than third party-reactive sequences, which suggests partial antigen-specific deletion that was not related to withdrawal success. The conclusions were considered preliminary, being limited by small, heterogeneous patient numbers and non-standardized post-transplant time points. In a couple of subjects, low numbers of available donor cells limited the measurable donor-reactive repertoire.

Unstimulated PBMCs, after thawing, were stained for CD3, CD4 and CD8 and then FACS-sorted into CD3+CD4+ and CD3+CD8+ populations. All 8 studied subjects were randomized to withdrawal of immunosuppression. The Qiagen DNeasy Blood and Tissue Kit was used for genomic DNA isolation. The specimen comprised CD4+ T cells from blood, sampled at the 22-month timepoint. The clonotype was recovered from a human patient who received a liver transplant. Following a transplant, a fraction of the T cells may be traceable to the graft donor.

The CDR3 protein is CASSEQGLYGYTF. The DNA sequence is TGCGCCAGCAGTGAACAGGGCCTCTATGGCTACACCTTC. This chain joins TRBV10-1 to TRBJ1-2; TRBD1 is a possible D gene, resting on 6 matching bases. The germline V gene (reference sequence) specifies WNHNN as CDR1 and SYGVQD as CDR2. Including the terminal cysteine and phenylalanine, the CDR3 comprises 13 residues. Only the CDR3 region is kept as DNA, spanning 39 bases read in frame from base 1. V lost 3 bases and J lost 4 bases; the stretch between them is 9 bases long.